This passage covers 27 T cell receptor beta chains from one sample sequenced in a study of metastatic and nonmetastatic thyroid tumors. No treatment of any kind had been given to any patient before thyroid surgery. TCRdb reanalyzed the PCR reads via MiXCR. The sample shows roughly 20,000 clones, about 30% of them seen only once. The sequenced sample was tumor tissue. These receptors were taken from a female donor with papillary thyroid cancer or a benign thyroid nodule (not recorded which). Some clones in this sample may be carry-over from other donors' samples.

This clone is labeled medium-sized. The chain recombines TRBV6-1 with TRBJ2-5; tentatively, D is TRBD2 (5 bases). In germline, CDR1 is MNHNS, CDR2 SASEGT. CDR3 length: 13 residues. Trimming stripped 7 bases from V and 5 bases from J, with 14 bases between. The CDR3 DNA reads TGTGCCAGCACCGCCCGGGGTTGGGAGACCCAGTACTTC. Protein sequence: CASTARGWETQYF.

V is TRBV20-1 and J is TRBJ2-7; D is unresolved. The V end lost 4 bases, the J end lost 3 bases, and 13 bases lay between the germline ends. The CDR3 consists of 13 residues. CDR1 is DFQATT and CDR2 is SNEGSKA in the germline V gene (reference sequence). In DNA, the CDR3 is TGCAGTGCTACCAGTGACTTTGGCTACGAGCAGTACTTC. As protein: CSATSDFGYEQYF.

This chain connects TRBV7-7 to TRBJ1-1; D uncertain. This CDR3 has 14 amino acids. Trimming cost V 5 bases and J 0 bases, with 10 bases left between them. Germline CDR1 SSHAT, CDR2 FNYEAQ (reference sequence). CDR3 nucleotides: TGTGCCAGCAGCCCGGCAGACATGAACACTGAAGCTTTCTTT. Amino acid sequence: CASSPADMNTEAFF.

This clone was seen only a few times. This chain uses TRBV15 with TRBJ2-1; 10 bases align to TRBD1. The V and J ends lost 1 base and 6 bases, in that order; junction bases with no gene match: 3. The CDR3 sequence is 15 residues long. Germline assignment: CDR1 LNHNV and CDR2 YYDKDF (reference sequence). CDR3 sequence (DNA): TGTGCCACCAGCAGAGCGGGACAGGGGATCAATGAGCAGTTCTTC. Translated, it gives CATSRAGQGINEQFF.

V is TRBV3-1 and J is TRBJ1-2; D is ambiguous. The CDR3 contains 14 residues. From germline, CDR1 is LGHDT and CDR2 YNNKEL (reference sequence). The V end lost 0 bases, the J end lost 7 bases, and 12 bases lay between the germline ends. The CDR3 DNA sequence: TGTGCCAGCAGCCAAGAAGCGCAGGATAGTGGCTACACCTTC. Amino acid sequence: CASSQEAQDSGYTF.

This clone ranks as medium-sized. The rearrangement links TRBV6-1 to TRBJ1-5; TRBD1 aligns across 9 bases. Germline assignment: CDR1 MNHNS and CDR2 SASEGT. CDR3 length: 14 residues. The V gene end was trimmed by 5 bases and the J gene end by 2 bases; junction bases not matched to a gene: 1. CDR3 amino acids: CASSWDRGNQPQHF. The CDR3 DNA is TGTGCCAGCAGTTGGGACAGGGGCAATCAGCCCCAGCATTTT.

This clone is medium-sized. The chain recombines TRBV5-1 with TRBJ2-1; D tentatively fits TRBD1 or TRBD2 (5 bases each). Per the germline V gene, CDR1 is SGHRS and CDR2 is YFSETQ. The V and J ends lost 1 base and 5 bases respectively, with 10 bases between them. The CDR3 is made up of 14 amino acids. The DNA of the CDR3 is TGCGCCAGCAGCTTGTTGGGACCTAACAATGAGCAGTTCTTC. Encoded protein: CASSLLGPNNEQFF.

In its sample, this clone was seen a few times. V and J are TRBV12-3 or TRBV12-4 and TRBJ2-1; D perhaps matches TRBD2 (5 bases). The CDR3 has 13 residues. Trimming removed 3 bases from V and 7 bases from J, with 10 bases in between. CDR3 bases: TGTGCCAGCAGTTTCTCCGAGGGAAATGAGCAGTTCTTC. Translated, it gives CASSFSEGNEQFF.

This clone showed up just a few times. The chain employs TRBV6-1 and TRBJ2-6, with D uncertain. This CDR3 is built from 15 residues. The V end lost 2 bases, the J end lost 0 bases, and 5 bases lay between the germline ends. The germline V gene has CDR1 MNHNS and CDR2 SASEGT. CDR3 region: CASSERSSGANVLTF. The CDR3 DNA is TGTGCCAGCAGTGAACGGTCCTCTGGGGCCAACGTCCTGACTTTC.

This clone has at least ten counts. The genes are TRBV29-1 and TRBJ1-3; TRBD1 aligns across 9 bases. Germline CDR1 SQVTM, CDR2 ANQGSEA. The length of the CDR3 is 13 residues. Germline trimming cut 7 bases from V and 8 bases from J; bases unmatched to any gene: 9. The CDR3 DNA sequence: TGCAGCGCCCACCTGGGACAGGGAGACACCATATATTTT. Protein: CSAHLGQGDTIYF.

The chain links TRBV6-2 or TRBV6-3 to TRBJ2-3, with 14 bases identical to TRBD2. Germline V gene data show CDR1 as MNHEY and CDR2 as SVGEGT. The CDR3 is 18 residues long. J was trimmed by 7 bases and V by 2 bases; bases with no gene match: 11. Here the CDR3 reads CASSYLWAGTSGSNTQYF. In DNA form, the CDR3 reads TGTGCCAGCAGTTACCTGTGGGCGGGGACTAGCGGGAGTAATACGCAGTATTTT.

This clone counts as medium-sized (0.01 to 0.1%). The chain is built from TRBV11-2 and TRBJ2-2; D gene unclear. The CDR3 has 15 amino acids. Germline loops: CDR1 SGHAT, CDR2 FQNNGV. Trimming took 5 bases from V and 8 from J, leaving 18 bases between them. CDR3 sequence: CASSEQSRLTGELFF. The DNA for the CDR3 is TGTGCCAGCAGCGAACAATCACGCTTAACGGGGGAGCTGTTTTTT.

This clone has just a few counts. The V and J genes are TRBV5-1 and TRBJ1-1; no definite D call. This CDR3 is 14 amino acids long. With 1 base removed from V and 1 base from J, the gap between germline ends came to 8 bases. Germline-derived CDR1 and CDR2 are SGHRS and YFSETQ. The CDR3 DNA sequence: TGCGCCAGCAGCTTGTGGCCGGGGAACACTGAAGCTTTCTTT. Translated: CASSLWPGNTEAFF.

There are a few counts of this clone. This chain connects TRBV11-2 to TRBJ2-1; D remains ambiguous. Looked up from germline, CDR1 is SGHAT and CDR2 is FQNNGV. This CDR3 spans 12 amino acids. V was cut by 1 base and J by 10 bases, with 8 bases left in between. Here the CDR3 DNA reads TGTGCCAGCAGCTTAGGAGGCGACGAGCAGTTCTTC. It translates to CASSLGGDEQFF.

The V and J genes are TRBV19 and TRBJ1-5; possibly TRBD1 for D (6 bases). Germline-derived CDR1 and CDR2 are LNHDA and SQIVND (reference sequence). Deletions cut 6 bases from V and 1 base from J, with 7 bases between. This CDR3 comprises 13 residues. The chain's CDR3 is CASRGGSNQPQHF. The CDR3 DNA is TGTGCCAGTAGAGGGGGAAGCAATCAGCCCCAGCATTTT.

This clone was found once. The V call is TRBV9, the J call TRBJ2-7; 9 positions agree with TRBD2. Germline V gene data show CDR1 as SGDLS and CDR2 as YYNGEE. The CDR3 spans 15 residues. Unmatched junction bases numbered 7, after V lost 4 bases and J lost 2 bases. CDR3 loop: CASSPNSGSPYEQYF. The CDR3 nucleotides read TGTGCCAGCAGCCCTAATAGCGGGAGTCCCTACGAGCAGTACTTC.

This clone counts as medium-sized (0.01 to 0.1%). This chain joins TRBV5-1 and TRBJ2-7; D perhaps matches TRBD2 (5 bases). CDR3 length: 12 residues. Germline V lookup: CDR1 SGHRS, CDR2 YFSETQ. V lost 5 bases, J lost 0 bases, and 6 bases lay in between. The CDR3 DNA reads as TGCGCCAGCAGTCGGGACTCCTACGAGCAGTACTTC. It translates to CASSRDSYEQYF.

Only a few counts were recorded for this clone. The V call is TRBV10-1, the J call TRBJ2-2, with D perhaps matching TRBD1 (5 bases). V lost 4 bases, J lost 2 bases, and 11 bases lay in between. The germline V gene has CDR1 WNHNN and CDR2 SYGVQD (reference sequence). The CDR3 length is 15 residues. In DNA, the CDR3 is TGCGCCAGCAGTGTAAGCAGGGCAAACACCGGGGAGCTGTTTTTT. Protein: CASSVSRANTGELFF.

The chain recombines TRBV28 with TRBJ2-2; 12 nucleotides align to TRBD2. After removal of 3 bases from V and 7 bases from J, the junction contained 3 bases not matched to a gene. The CDR3 spans 15 residues. Looked up from germline, CDR1 is MDHEN and CDR2 is SYDVKM. The CDR3 nucleotides are TGTGCCAGCAGTTTTGGACTAGCGGGGATCGGGGAGCTGTTTTTT. This encodes CASSFGLAGIGELFF.

By share, this clone counts as medium-sized. This CDR3 reads CASSLSVALRYEQYF. The CDR3 bases are TGCGCCAGCAGCTTGTCAGTGGCCCTGCGCTACGAGCAGTACTTC. The chain links TRBV5-1 to TRBJ2-7, with no clear D. In germline, CDR1 is SGHRS, CDR2 YFSETQ. Trimming left V 1 base short and J 3 bases short, with 14 bases between. The CDR3 is made up of 15 amino acids.

This clone has only a few counts. The gene calls are TRBV28 and TRBJ1-2; D unclear. The germline V gene has CDR1 MDHEN and CDR2 SYDVKM. The ends were cut back, 3 bases at V and 8 bases at J, with 13 bases in the middle. This CDR3 contains 13 residues. CDR3 in amino acids: CASSFAASGGYTF. The CDR3 coding sequence is TGTGCCAGCAGTTTTGCAGCCTCGGGAGGCTACACCTTC.

The V and J genes are TRBV6-2 or TRBV6-3 and TRBJ2-2, with 10 bases matching TRBD1. The CDR3 length is 16 residues. Trimming removed 4 bases from V and 3 bases from J; junction bases left unmatched: 5. Germline loops: CDR1 MNHEY, CDR2 SVGEGT. This CDR3 is CASSSSGTGDTGELFF. The CDR3 region has the DNA TGTGCCAGCAGTTCCTCCGGGACAGGGGACACCGGGGAGCTGTTTTTT.

This clone is termed medium-sized (0.01 to 0.1%). The chain uses TRBV25-1 and TRBJ1-2, with no clear D. The V end was cut by 1 base, the J end by 0 bases, with 3 bases between. The CDR3 runs 13 residues. From germline, CDR1 is MGHDK and CDR2 SYGVNS. The CDR3 spells CASSESPNYGYTF. The CDR3, as DNA: TGTGCCAGCAGTGAATCGCCTAACTATGGCTACACCTTC.

The chain has TRBV6-2 or TRBV6-3 and TRBJ1-1; 7 nucleotides agree with TRBD1. CDR1 MNHEY and CDR2 SVGEGT come from the germline V gene. With V trimmed by 5 bases and J by 5 bases, 11 bases remained unmatched. The CDR3 extends over 15 amino acids. The CDR3 DNA reads TGTGCCAGCAGTATAACCAGGGGGGTGAGGACTGAAGCTTTCTTT. It specifies CASSITRGVRTEAFF.

CDR3 in amino acids: CASSAEPGGYEQYF. CDR3 bases: TGCGCCAGCAGCGCCGAGCCAGGGGGGTACGAGCAGTACTTC. This chain connects TRBV5-1 to TRBJ2-7; D perhaps matches TRBD1 (7 bases). The germline CDR1 and CDR2 sequences are SGHRS and YFSETQ. The CDR3 has 14 residues. Trimming took off 4 bases at V and 4 bases at J, with 15 bases between the two ends.

The chain has TRBV12-3 or TRBV12-4 and TRBJ2-7, with unresolved D. Trimming pared 3 bases from V and 6 bases from J, leaving 6 bases between. The length of the CDR3 is 11 residues. CDR3 nucleotides: TGTGCCAGCAGTTTCCTGGGCGAGCAGTACTTC. It translates to CASSFLGEQYF.

This rearrangement joins TRBV6-6 to TRBJ2-7; no clear D. Trimming stripped 2 bases from V and 3 bases from J, with 14 bases between. The CDR3 runs to 15 residues. The V gene's germline CDR1 is MNHNY and CDR2 SVGAGI (reference sequence). CDR3 nucleotide sequence: TGTGCCAGCAGTTACGGGTTGGTAGGGAACTACGAGCAGTACTTC. This gives the protein CASSYGLVGNYEQYF.